The source of this T cell receptor beta chain is a study of cytomegalovirus exposure and HLA in healthy donors. Study results and limitations: Associated with cytomegalovirus, according to the listing, were 150 to 200 TCR beta chains.

This CDR3 is 15 amino acids long. Per germline, CDR1 LNHDA and CDR2 SQIVND (reference sequence). The germline V and J ends were trimmed by 1 base and 3 bases, with 13 bases remaining between them. The PCR employed 60 Vbeta primers together with 13 Jbeta primers. Assay: immunoSEQ multiplex PCR; the TCRdb copy retains only in-frame clones and omits some. In total, the table holds about 170,000 clones. Turning to this clone: Its antigen is unknown.

The receptor was derived from a woman aged 18-29 years in good health and CMV-seropositive. V and J are TRBV19 and TRBJ2-7, with D possibly matching TRBD2 (6 bases). The sample was PBMCs. The CDR3 DNA is TGTGCCAGTAGTATAGGGGGGGATGTCGGCTACGAGCAGTACTTC. The encoded protein is CASSIGGDVGYEQYF.